One and the same sample provided the 5 T cell receptor beta chains below, sequenced in a study of blood T cell repertoires in COVID-19. Using immunoSEQ multiplex PCR, the repertoire was profiled, and TCRdb retains in-frame clones only, with some absent. The sample yields about 480,000 clones, over 75% seen once. Sequencing used PBMCs or T cells enriched from blood (not recorded which). The source is a woman aged 40 to 50 who had recovered from COVID-19.

The chain combines TRBV14 with TRBJ2-5; D is perhaps TRBD1 (6 bases). The CDR3 covers 13 residues. V lost 3 bases and J lost 2, with 7 bases in between. CDR1 and CDR2 (germline): SGHDN, FVKESK. As DNA, the CDR3 is TGTGCCAGCAGCCAGGACAGTCAAGAGACCCAGTACTTC. As protein: CASSQDSQETQYF.

In nucleotides, the CDR3 is TGTGCCAGTAGTCCCCGGGGGGGGCCAAGCACAGATACGCAGTATTTT. The encoded protein is CASSPRGGPSTDTQYF. The chain joins TRBV19 to TRBJ2-3, with TRBD2 matching over 8 bases. This CDR3 contains 16 residues. Trimming removed 5 bases from V and 0 bases from J; junction bases left unmatched: 7. Germline V gene sequence: CDR1 LNHDA, CDR2 SQIVND (reference sequence).

The gene calls are TRBV5-4 and TRBJ2-1; D call uncertain. There are 13 residues in the CDR3. The germline V gene has CDR1 SGHNT and CDR2 YYREEE (reference sequence). Between the trimmed V and J ends, which lost 1 base and 5 bases, there was a span of 7 bases. CDR3 bases: TGTGCCAGCAGCTTGAGCATGGACAATGAGCAGTTCTTC. It codes for CASSLSMDNEQFF.

In the case of this clone: Other DNA sequences in this specimen translate into the identical CDR3. The chain recombines TRBV4-3 with TRBJ2-7; 11 bases line up with TRBD1. The CDR3 loop spans 14 amino acids. V shed 4 bases, J shed 3 bases, and the junction held 2 bases outside the gene matches. Germline V lookup: CDR1 LGHNA, CDR2 YSLEER. This chain's CDR3 is CASSPGTGGYEQYF. CDR3 in DNA: TGCGCCAGCAGCCCCGGGACAGGGGGCTACGAGCAGTACTTC.

The CDR3 protein is CASSAGTGVNQPQHF. In nucleotides, the CDR3 is TGTGCCAGCTCGGCCGGGACAGGGGTAAATCAGCCCCAGCATTTT. This chain joins TRBV18 and TRBJ1-5; 10 positions agree with TRBD1. V trimming: 6 bases; J trimming: 4 bases; junction bases outside the gene matches: 6. Germline CDR1 KGHSH, CDR2 LQKENI. The CDR3 runs 15 residues. Based on the CDR3 plus reference TRBV18 and TRBJ1-5, the full variable domain is NAGVMQNPRHLVRRRGQEARLRCSPMKGHSHVYWYRQLPEEGLKFMVYLQKENIIDESGMPKERFSAEFPKEGPSILRIQQVVRGDSAAYFCASSAGTGVNQPQHFGDGTRLSIL.